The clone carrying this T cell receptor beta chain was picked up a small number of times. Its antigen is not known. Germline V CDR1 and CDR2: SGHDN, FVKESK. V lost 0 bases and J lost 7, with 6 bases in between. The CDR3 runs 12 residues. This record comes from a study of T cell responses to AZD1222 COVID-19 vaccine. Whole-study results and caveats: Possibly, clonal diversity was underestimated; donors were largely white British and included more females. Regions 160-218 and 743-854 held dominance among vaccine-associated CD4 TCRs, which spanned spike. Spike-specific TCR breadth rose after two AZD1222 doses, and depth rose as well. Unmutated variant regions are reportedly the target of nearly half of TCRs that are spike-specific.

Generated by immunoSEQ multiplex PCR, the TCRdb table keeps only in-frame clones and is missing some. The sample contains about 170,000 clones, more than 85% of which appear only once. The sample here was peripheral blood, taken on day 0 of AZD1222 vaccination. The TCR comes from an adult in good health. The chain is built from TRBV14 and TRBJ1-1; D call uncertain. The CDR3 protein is CASSQDPGEAFF. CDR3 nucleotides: TGTGCCAGCAGCCAAGATCCGGGTGAAGCTTTCTTT. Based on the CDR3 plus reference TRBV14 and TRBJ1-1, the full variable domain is EAGVTQFPSHSVIEKGQTVTLRCDPISGHDNLYWYRRVMGKEIKFLLHFVKESKQDESGMPNNRFLAERTGGTYSTLKVQPAELEDSGVYFCASSQDPGEAFFGQGTRLTVV.